Following are 32 T cell receptor beta chains from one sample sequenced in a study of control samples from healthy donors and cancer patients. The protocol was immunoSEQ multiplex PCR, while the TCRdb copy is restricted to in-frame clones and leaves out a portion. The table records 150,000 to 200,000 clones, 91% of them present only once. Sequencing was done on a sample of blood. The source is a woman younger than 45 in good health.

The V and J genes are TRBV23-1 and TRBJ1-5; D unresolved. TRBV23-1 is sorted into the ORF group, with uncertain function. Between the trimmed V and J ends, which lost 0 bases and 4 bases, there was a span of 4 bases. The CDR3 runs 13 residues. The CDR3 sequence is CASSQSENQPQHF. CDR3 in DNA: TGCGCCAGCAGTCAATCGGAGAATCAGCCCCAGCATTTT.

The chain joins TRBV28 to TRBJ1-3; D call uncertain. Trimming left V 3 bases short and J 0 bases short, with 6 bases between. CDR1 MDHEN and CDR2 SYDVKM come from the germline V gene. The length of the CDR3 is 14 residues. In DNA form, the CDR3 reads TGTGCCAGCAGTTTCCGGTCCTCTGGAAACACCATATATTTT. Protein: CASSFRSSGNTIYF.

The chain links TRBV7-9 to TRBJ1-5, with 7 nucleotides matching TRBD1. V was pared by 6 bases and J by 3 bases, with 8 bases of the junction left unmatched. This CDR3 has 15 residues. CDR1 and CDR2 from the germline V gene are SEHNR and FQNEAQ (reference sequence). The CDR3 sequence: CASSPGTDLNQPQHF. Written as DNA, the CDR3 is TGTGCCAGCAGTCCCGGGACAGACCTCAATCAGCCCCAGCATTTT.

The gene calls are TRBV19 and TRBJ2-1; no firm D call. CDR3 size: 11 residues. CDR1 and CDR2 from the germline V gene are LNHDA and SQIVND (reference sequence). Trimming pared 7 bases from V and 4 bases from J, leaving 5 bases between. The CDR3 DNA reads as TGTGCCAGTAACCGGTACAATGAGCAGTTCTTC. It encodes CASNRYNEQFF.

In this sample, this clone turned up a few times. The gene calls are TRBV6-2 or TRBV6-3 and TRBJ2-1; the match to TRBD1 covers 8 bases. The CDR3 totals 16 residues. Germline assignment: CDR1 MNHEY and CDR2 SVGEGT. V shed 2 bases and J 0 bases; nucleotides not matched to a gene: 3. CDR3 DNA sequence: TGTGCCAGCAGTTACGCGGGGACAGGCTCCTACAATGAGCAGTTCTTC. Its translation: CASSYAGTGSYNEQFF.

The rearrangement links TRBV19 to TRBJ2-7, with 7 bases matching TRBD1. The V gene end was trimmed by 4 bases and the J gene end by 4 bases; junction bases not matched to a gene: 10. From germline, CDR1 is LNHDA and CDR2 SQIVND (reference sequence). This CDR3 is built from 15 residues. Here the CDR3 DNA reads TGTGCCAGTAGTACCCCCGGGACAGTTCCATACGAGCAGTACTTC. Residues: CASSTPGTVPYEQYF.

This clone was detected once. The chain has TRBV7-3 and TRBJ2-2; D not resolved. The V and J ends lost 2 bases and 6 bases respectively, with 7 bases between them. The germline CDR1 and CDR2 sequences are SGHTA and FQGTGA. CDR3 size: 13 residues. The CDR3 region is CASSLRVSGELFF. DNA of the CDR3: TGTGCCAGCAGCTTACGAGTTTCCGGGGAGCTGTTTTTT.

This clone was recorded once. This sample includes further DNA sequences coding for the same CDR3. V gene TRBV25-1 combines with J gene TRBJ1-1, with no clear D. The germline V gene has CDR1 MGHDK and CDR2 SYGVNS. The CDR3 covers 14 residues. V was cut by 2 bases and J by 0 bases, with 7 bases left in between. This chain's CDR3 is CASSERTVNTEAFF. CDR3 DNA sequence: TGTGCCAGCAGTGAAAGGACGGTGAACACTGAAGCTTTCTTT.

The chain carries TRBV28 and TRBJ1-3; the D gene is possibly TRBD1 (5 bases). The CDR3 runs 14 residues. The V gene lost 3 bases and the J gene lost 3 bases, with 9 bases spanning the gap. Germline CDR1 reads MDHEN; CDR2 reads SYDVKM. The CDR3 bases are TGTGCCAGCAGTTTTCGGGGGTTTGGAAACACCATATATTTT. Amino acid sequence: CASSFRGFGNTIYF.

This rearrangement joins TRBV11-3 to TRBJ1-2; D is uncertain. Trimming removed 1 base at V and 2 bases at J, with 5 bases between. This CDR3 has 13 amino acids. CDR1 is SGHNT, CDR2 YENEEA, per germline. DNA of the CDR3: TGTGCCAGCAGCTTAGGATGGAACTATGGCTACACCTTC. This gives the protein CASSLGWNYGYTF.

V is TRBV29-1 and J is TRBJ2-5, with 8 bases identical to TRBD2. The CDR3 spans 13 residues. The germline gives CDR1 SQVTM, CDR2 ANQGSEA. V lost 5 bases and J lost 2; bases outside the gene matches: 4. This CDR3 reads CSVRTSGQETQYF. In DNA form, the CDR3 reads TGCAGCGTTCGCACTAGCGGACAAGAGACCCAGTACTTC.

V gene TRBV21-1 combines with J gene TRBJ2-4; the table's D call, TRBD2, was not checked against the DNA. TRBV21-1 is a listed pseudogene. The CDR3 contains 16 residues. The CDR3 region is CASSASGRGPKNIQYF. CDR3 DNA: TGTGCCAGCAGCGCTAGCGGGAGGGGTCCCAAAAACATTCAGTACTTC.

Notes on this clone: Other DNA sequences in the same sample also yield this CDR3. The chain is built from TRBV5-1 and TRBJ1-1, with D hard to call. The CDR3 is 11 residues long. Trimming stripped 5 bases from V and 1 base from J, with 3 bases between. From germline, CDR1 is SGHRS and CDR2 YFSETQ. The DNA of the CDR3 is TGCGCCAGCAGACAGAACACTGAAGCTTTCTTT. Protein: CASRQNTEAFF. The entire variable domain, with the rest obtained from reference TRBV5-1 and TRBJ1-1, is as follows: KAGVTQTPRYLIKTRGQQVTLSCSPISGHRSVSWYQQTPGQGLQFLFEYFSETQRNKGNFPGRFSGRQFSNSRSEMNVSTLELGDSALYLCASRQNTEAFFGQGTRLTVV.

The chain links TRBV11-3 to TRBJ1-6; 7 nucleotides match TRBD1. The CDR3 covers 15 residues. Germline V lookup: CDR1 SGHNT, CDR2 YENEEA. The J segment lost 5 bases and the V segment lost 4 bases, leaving 5 bases of the junction unmatched. DNA of the CDR3: TGTGCCAGCAGCTCCCGGGACAGCGATAATTCACCCCTCCACTTT. It encodes CASSSRDSDNSPLHF.

The V and J genes are TRBV6-2 or TRBV6-3 and TRBJ2-1; D may correspond to TRBD1 or TRBD2 (5 bases each). This CDR3 comprises 14 residues. Germline CDR1 and CDR2: MNHEY and SVGEGT. Trimming removed 0 bases from V and 6 bases from J, with 9 bases in between. The CDR3 loop is CASSYSGEFNEQFF. The CDR3 region has the DNA TGTGCCAGCAGTTACTCGGGGGAGTTCAATGAGCAGTTCTTC.

The count of this clone is one. This rearrangement joins TRBV7-8 to TRBJ1-1; D possibly corresponds to TRBD1 (6 bases). V was trimmed by 4 bases and J by 1 base, leaving 10 bases between them. Germline CDR1 is SGHVS and CDR2 is FQNEAQ. This CDR3 comprises 14 residues. As DNA, the CDR3 is TGTGCCAGCAGCTCCGGGACAACGAACACTGAAGCTTTCTTT. Its protein product is CASSSGTTNTEAFF.

The chain joins TRBV5-4 to TRBJ2-5; no firm D call. V lost 0 bases and J 1 base, leaving 7 bases between the germline ends. CDR3 size: 14 residues. Germline loops: CDR1 SGHNT, CDR2 YYREEE (reference sequence). The CDR3 loop is CASSLGRTQETQYF. CDR3 nucleotides: TGTGCCAGCAGCTTGGGGCGGACCCAAGAGACCCAGTACTTC.

V gene TRBV5-6 combines with J gene TRBJ2-1; a possible D gene is TRBD1 (5 bases). From germline, CDR1 is SGHDT and CDR2 YYEEEE. This CDR3 has 14 amino acids. With 5 bases removed from V and 4 bases from J, the gap between germline ends came to 13 bases. The CDR3 region has the DNA TGTGCCAGCAGGTCAAGGGGCCAATACAATGAGCAGTTCTTC. This translates into CASRSRGQYNEQFF.

The chain is built from TRBV18 and TRBJ2-2; 9 bases map to TRBD1. With V trimmed by 1 base and J by 5 bases, 5 bases remained unmatched. Germline V CDR1 and CDR2: KGHSH, LQKENI. CDR3 size: 16 residues. This CDR3 is CASSPRDRAWTGELFF. CDR3 DNA: TGTGCCAGCTCACCACGGGACAGGGCTTGGACCGGGGAGCTGTTTTTT.

The chain has TRBV24-1 and TRBJ1-5; D is unclear. The germline V gene encodes CDR1 KGHDR and CDR2 SFDVKD. This CDR3 contains 15 residues. The germline V and J ends were trimmed by 3 bases and 4 bases, with 12 bases remaining between them. CDR3 DNA sequence: TGTGCCACCAGTGATCCCCGGGCCCCGAATCAGCCCCAGCATTTT. The encoded protein is CATSDPRAPNQPQHF.

The V gene is TRBV19, the J gene TRBJ2-6; D tentatively reads TRBD1 or TRBD2 (5 bases each). The V and J ends lost 4 bases and 0 bases respectively, with 10 bases between them. CDR1 and CDR2 (germline): LNHDA, SQIVND (reference sequence). This CDR3 region has 16 residues. The CDR3 coding sequence is TGTGCCAGTAGTACGGGGACCGTCTCTGGGGCCAACGTCCTGACTTTC. Its protein product is CASSTGTVSGANVLTF.

The chain carries TRBV12-5 and TRBJ1-3; D is ambiguous. The germline CDR1 and CDR2 sequences are LGHNT and FRNRAP. The CDR3 spans 15 residues. V lost 5 bases to trimming and J lost 2 bases, with 13 bases between them. In DNA form, the CDR3 reads TGTGCTAGTGGTCCCGAACCAGGCGCTGGAAACACCATATATTTT. The encoded protein is CASGPEPGAGNTIYF. Based on the CDR3 plus reference TRBV12-5 and TRBJ1-3, the full variable domain is DARVTQTPRHKVTEMGQEVTMRCQPILGHNTVFWYRQTMMQGLELLAYFRNRAPLDDSGMPKDRFSAEMPDATLATLKIQPSEPRDSAVYFCASGPEPGAGNTIYFGEGSWLTVV.

The count of this clone is one. This chain's CDR3 is CADTDTQYF. In nucleotides, the CDR3 is TGTGCAGACACAGATACGCAGTATTTT. V usage is TRBV7-9 and J usage is TRBJ2-3; D is unclear. CDR1 and CDR2 (germline): SEHNR, FQNEAQ (reference sequence). The CDR3 loop spans 9 amino acids.

The chain is built from TRBV19 and TRBJ2-7; the match to TRBD1 covers 8 bases. The V segment lost 8 bases and the J segment 6 bases; nucleotides outside the gene matches: 9. In germline, CDR1 is LNHDA, CDR2 SQIVND (reference sequence). The CDR3 is 13 amino acids. CDR3 DNA sequence: TGTGCCAGTGGCTATGACAGGGGAAGCGAGCAGTACTTC. Its translation is CASGYDRGSEQYF.

The CDR3 sequence is CASSSQGGVTGELFF. CDR3 nucleotide sequence: TGTGCCAGCAGTTCCCAGGGGGGCGTCACCGGGGAGCTGTTTTTT. The chain recombines TRBV6-6 with TRBJ2-2; TRBD1 might be the D (7 bases). CDR3 size: 15 residues. Germline lookup yields CDR1 MNHNY and CDR2 SVGAGI (reference sequence). V lost 4 bases to trimming and J lost 4 bases, with 13 bases between them.

This chain connects TRBV24-1 to TRBJ2-2, with D perhaps being TRBD1 or TRBD2 (6 bases each). This CDR3 contains 15 residues. Germline V gives CDR1 KGHDR, CDR2 SFDVKD. Trimming cost V 3 bases and J 2 bases, with 9 bases left between them. The CDR3 region has the DNA TGTGCCACCAGTGATGCGGGACATAACACCGGGGAGCTGTTTTTT. Its translation: CATSDAGHNTGELFF.

This clone was seen once. The chain joins TRBV6-2 or TRBV6-3 to TRBJ2-7; no definite D call. Germline V gene lookup returns CDR1 MNHEY and CDR2 SVGEGT. This CDR3 spans 14 amino acids. V dropped 2 bases and J dropped 7 bases, with 15 bases sitting between them. CDR3 DNA: TGTGCCAGCAGTTACGGTTCGGTTTTGGGGGAGCAGTACTTC. Translating gives CASSYGSVLGEQYF.

The V gene is TRBV11-2, the J gene TRBJ2-5, with D perhaps matching TRBD1 (5 bases). The CDR3 spans 13 residues. The germline gives CDR1 SGHAT, CDR2 FQNNGV. Trimming pared 5 bases from V and 4 bases from J, leaving 11 bases between. The CDR3 region is CASSDQGRETQYF. DNA for the CDR3: TGTGCCAGCAGCGATCAGGGTCGAGAGACCCAGTACTTC.

The V and J genes are TRBV11-2 and TRBJ1-1, with D perhaps TRBD1 (5 bases). In germline, CDR1 is SGHAT, CDR2 FQNNGV. The CDR3 is 14 amino acids. Trimming pared 4 bases from V and 1 base from J, leaving 10 bases between. The CDR3 is CASSSGTENTEAFF. CDR3 DNA sequence: TGTGCCAGCAGCTCGGGGACCGAGAACACTGAAGCTTTCTTT.

The V and J genes are TRBV19 and TRBJ1-5; no reliable D call. The CDR3 totals 15 residues. From germline, CDR1 is LNHDA and CDR2 SQIVND (reference sequence). Trimming stripped 3 bases from V and 3 bases from J, with 12 bases between. CDR3 bases: TGTGCCAGTAGTATTACTACAAGGGCCAATCAGCCCCAGCATTTT. Its translation is CASSITTRANQPQHF.

This clone occurred once. The V and J genes are TRBV7-2 and TRBJ1-2; D not certain. CDR1 SGHTA and CDR2 FQGNSA come from the germline V gene. The CDR3 runs 14 residues. The V and J ends lost 1 base and 6 bases respectively, with 12 bases between them. The CDR3 region has the DNA TGTGCCAGCAGCTTAGGGGGTTTCCAAAATGGCTACACCTTC. Translating gives CASSLGGFQNGYTF. Variable domain in full (rest from reference TRBV7-2 and TRBJ1-2): GAGVSQSPSNKVTEKGKDVELRCDPISGHTALYWYRQSLGQGLEFLIYFQGNSAPDKSGLPSDRFSAERTGGSVSTLTIQRTQQEDSAVYLCASSLGGFQNGYTFGSGTRLTVV.

This chain uses TRBV4-1 with TRBJ2-2; 8 bases match TRBD2. The trim removed 0 bases at V and 1 base at J, leaving 1 base unmatched. Germline loops: CDR1 MGHRA, CDR2 YSYEKL. This CDR3 has 16 residues. The CDR3 sequence is CASSQEGLGNTGELFF. CDR3 nucleotides: TGCGCCAGCAGCCAAGAGGGACTAGGGAACACCGGGGAGCTGTTTTTT.